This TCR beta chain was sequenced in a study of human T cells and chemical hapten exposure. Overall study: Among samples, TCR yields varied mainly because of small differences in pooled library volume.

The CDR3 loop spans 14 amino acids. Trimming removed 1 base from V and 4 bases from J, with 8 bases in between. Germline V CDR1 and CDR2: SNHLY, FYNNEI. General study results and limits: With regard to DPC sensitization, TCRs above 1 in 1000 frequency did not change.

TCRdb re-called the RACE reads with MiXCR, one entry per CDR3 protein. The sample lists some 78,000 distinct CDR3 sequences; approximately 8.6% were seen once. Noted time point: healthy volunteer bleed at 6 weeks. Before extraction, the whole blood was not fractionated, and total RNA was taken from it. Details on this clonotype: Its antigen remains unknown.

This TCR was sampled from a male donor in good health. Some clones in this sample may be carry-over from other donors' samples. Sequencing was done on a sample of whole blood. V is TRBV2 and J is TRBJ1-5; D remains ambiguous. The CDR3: CASSEGGVNQPQHF. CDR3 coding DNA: TGTGCCAGCAGTGAAGGTGGCGTGAATCAGCCCCAGCATTTT.